This T cell receptor beta chain was recorded in a study of metastatic and nonmetastatic thyroid tumors. Study in general: Samples came from malignant and benign thyroid patients, and repertoires were compared across blood and tumor or nodule tissue.

Unmatched junction bases numbered 9, after V lost 0 bases and J lost 2 bases. Germline loops: CDR1 MGHRA, CDR2 YSYEKL. CDR3 size: 18 residues. Every patient was untreated before thyroid surgery. Per the study methods: What underpinned the distant-metastasis classifier for papillary thyroid cancer was the set of CDR3 differences across clinicopathological groups. TCRdb re-analyzed the PCR reads using MiXCR. Here the V and J calls rest on TCRdb's processing, not on the authors' analysis. The table records 15,000 or so clones, approximately 12% of them present only once. Notes on the study in general: The study reportedly found significantly higher TCR beta diversity in malignant thyroid tumors than benign nodules, in blood and tumor.

This clone rates as medium-sized. The target antigen is unknown. Sequenced input: tumor tissue. The J gene is TRBJ2-5, the V gene TRBV4-1; TRBD2 agrees at 10 bases. The TCR comes from a female donor with papillary thyroid cancer or a benign thyroid nodule (not recorded which). Some clones in this sample may be carry-over from other donors' samples. CDR3 nucleotides: TGCGCCAGCAGCCAAGAAAGGGTGAATAGCGGGAGGCAAGAGACCCAGTACTTC. Protein product: CASSQERVNSGRQETQYF.